This record looks at one T cell receptor (beta chain) sequence and its context. V gave up 5 bases and J gave up 0 bases, with 14 bases separating them. CDR1 is SGHTA, CDR2 FQGTGA, per germline. The CDR3 is 16 residues long. The study assigned cohorts using participant-reported clinical history. Cohort 3 donors counted as recovered after two negative PCRs, clearance, or resolved symptoms. This specimen belongs to a study of blood T cell repertoires in COVID-19. The assay was immunoSEQ multiplex PCR, and TCRdb's table has in-frame clones only and misses some. The sample gives roughly 350,000 clones, around 90% of which show up once; under 20% is in the top ten.

This sequence originates from a woman in her 30s who had recovered from COVID-19. Sequencing was performed on PBMCs or T cells enriched from blood (not recorded which). The gene calls are TRBV7-3 and TRBJ2-4, with D perhaps TRBD1 (5 bases). In DNA form, the CDR3 reads TGTGCCAGCAGCCCACTCCCAGGGTTAGCCAAAAACATTCAGTACTTC. Translated: CASSPLPGLAKNIQYF. Full variable domain (rest looked up from reference TRBV7-3 and TRBJ2-4): GAGVSQTPSNKVTEKGKYVELRCDPISGHTALYWYRQSLGQGPEFLIYFQGTGAADDSGLPNDRFFAVRPEGSVSTLKIQRTERGDSAVYLCASSPLPGLAKNIQYFGAGTRLSVL.